Detailed here is one TCR beta chain. Its target is unknown. The data originate from a study of cytomegalovirus exposure and HLA in healthy donors. Study results and caveats: Most TCR sequences proved rare, with some public TCRs found in many donors. It was about 150 TCR beta chains that were listed as cytomegalovirus-associated.

The donors were members of the validation cohort comprising over a hundred subjects, separate from the roughly 690-subject first cohort. Produced via immunoSEQ multiplex PCR; TCRdb's table is partial and in-frame only. The sample carries about 120,000 clones, over 65% recorded once. The CDR3 length is 15 residues. The germline V gene encodes CDR1 SGDLS and CDR2 YYNGEE. V trimming: 3 bases; J trimming: 2 bases; junction bases outside the gene matches: 5. The clonotype originates from a woman aged 25 to 39 in good health and CMV-seronegative. Sample: PBMCs. This chain links TRBV9 with TRBJ2-1; 7 nucleotides line up with TRBD2. The CDR3 DNA is TGTGCCAGCAGCGGAGGCGGGACTACCTACAATGAGCAGTTCTTC. It translates to CASSGGGTTYNEQFF.